This T cell receptor (beta chain) was sequenced for a study of CD8 T cells in ankylosing spondylitis. Study-level results: A TCR beta motif of several highly homologous variants appeared characteristic of ankylosing spondylitis blood.

This CDR3 is built from 15 residues. Germline CDR1 reads SGHRS; CDR2 reads YFSETQ. Trimming removed 7 bases from V and 0 bases from J, with 13 bases in between. This clonotype has ten or more counts. The target antigen is unknown. TCRdb used MiXCR to reprocess the 5' RACE reads, holding one entry per CDR3 protein. The sample lists 450,000 to 550,000 distinct CDR3 sequences; over 4% were seen once. Material for sequencing was blood, either unsorted or a sorted T cell fraction (not recorded which). This TCR was sampled from a male donor with ankylosing spondylitis. The rearrangement links TRBV5-1 to TRBJ1-4; unclear D gene. The CDR3 DNA follows: TGCGCCAGCCGTATCCTTTCTGCAACTAATGAAAAACTGTTTTTT. Translating gives CASRILSATNEKLFF.